The rows below give T cell receptor beta chains drawn from one sample of a study of identical twins. TCRdb used MiXCR to reprocess the 5' RACE reads, holding one entry per CDR3 protein. The sample yields approximately 620,000 distinct CDR3 sequences, roughly 8% seen once. Another study also made use of these data, one on yellow fever vaccine responses in identical twins.

Sequencing was done on a sample of PBMCs. The source of these receptors is a woman younger than 30 in good health. Each CDR3 is given with its conserved first and last residue. Fields, in order: D gene, clone size, J gene, V gene, CDR3 protein, CDR3 DNA. D genes are given only for firm matches. The size entry is marked missing in some rows and otherwise reads once, few, many or a size class.

d_call: TRBD1
clone_size: few
j_call: TRBJ2-4
v_call: TRBV4-3
cdr3_aa: CASSQDGTGVDAAKNIQYF
cdr3_nt: TGCGCCAGCAGCCAAGATGGTACAGGGGTTGATGCGGCCAAAAACATTCAGTACTTC

d_call: .
clone_size: many
j_call: TRBJ2-1
v_call: TRBV6-4
cdr3_aa: CASSDSRAGAGDEQFF
cdr3_nt: TGTGCCAGCAGTGACTCTCGGGCGGGGGCTGGGGATGAGCAGTTCTTC

d_call: .
clone_size: .
j_call: TRBJ2-3
v_call: TRBV7-2
cdr3_aa: CASSLRGMSTDTQYF
cdr3_nt: TGTGCCAGCAGCTTAAGGGGGATGAGCACAGATACGCAGTATTTT

d_call: .
clone_size: many
j_call: TRBJ2-1
v_call: TRBV6-4
cdr3_aa: CASSDFRDNEQFF
cdr3_nt: TGTGCCAGCAGTGACTTTCGCGACAATGAGCAGTTCTTC

d_call: .
clone_size: few
j_call: TRBJ1-2
v_call: TRBV29-1
cdr3_aa: CSVETAGSGYTF
cdr3_nt: TGCAGCGTTGAAACGGCAGGGAGTGGCTACACCTTC

d_call: .
clone_size: many
j_call: TRBJ2-7
v_call: TRBV4-3
cdr3_aa: CASSQELGGLPYEQYF
cdr3_nt: TGCGCCAGCAGCCAAGAGCTAGGGGGTTTACCCTACGAGCAGTACTTC

d_call: TRBD2
clone_size: many
j_call: TRBJ2-7
v_call: TRBV9
cdr3_aa: CASSASGLAGGDEQYF
cdr3_nt: TGTGCCAGCAGCGCCTCAGGACTAGCGGGAGGTGACGAGCAGTACTTC

d_call: .
clone_size: many
j_call: TRBJ2-4
v_call: TRBV6-2/TRBV6-3
cdr3_aa: CASSYSGGSVNIQYF
cdr3_nt: TGTGCCAGCAGTTACTCCGGGGGATCGGTAAACATTCAGTACTTC

d_call: .
clone_size: .
j_call: TRBJ2-1
v_call: TRBV6-1
cdr3_aa: CASTRGALSYNEQFF
cdr3_nt: TGTGCCAGCACTAGGGGGGCTCTCTCCTACAATGAGCAGTTCTTC

d_call: .
clone_size: .
j_call: TRBJ2-7
v_call: TRBV29-1
cdr3_aa: CSVRLTGTFYEQYF
cdr3_nt: TGCAGCGTGAGGTTAACCGGGACCTTCTACGAGCAGTACTTC

d_call: .
clone_size: .
j_call: TRBJ2-3
v_call: TRBV20-1
cdr3_aa: CSAREATTDTQYF
cdr3_nt: TGCAGTGCTAGAGAAGCAACCACAGATACGCAGTATTTT

d_call: .
clone_size: .
j_call: TRBJ2-3
v_call: TRBV15
cdr3_aa: CATRVNEATDTQYF
cdr3_nt: TGTGCCACCAGGGTTAACGAAGCCACAGATACGCAGTATTTT

d_call: .
clone_size: .
j_call: TRBJ1-4
v_call: TRBV20-1
cdr3_aa: CSARDLRHATNEKLFF
cdr3_nt: TGCAGTGCTAGAGATCTCCGACACGCAACTAATGAAAAACTGTTTTTT

d_call: .
clone_size: .
j_call: TRBJ2-5
v_call: TRBV20-1
cdr3_aa: CSASSGTVQETQYF
cdr3_nt: TGCAGTGCTAGTTCAGGAACAGTACAAGAGACCCAGTACTTC

d_call: .
clone_size: many
j_call: TRBJ2-7
v_call: TRBV5-6
cdr3_aa: CASGEFGTSSYEQYF
cdr3_nt: TGTGCCAGCGGAGAATTCGGGACAAGCTCCTACGAGCAGTACTTC

d_call: .
clone_size: .
j_call: TRBJ2-1
v_call: TRBV11-3
cdr3_aa: CASSPKGRYNEQFF
cdr3_nt: TGTGCCAGCAGCCCAAAGGGGCGGTACAATGAGCAGTTCTTC